The rows below give T cell receptor beta chains drawn from one sample of a study of blood T cell repertoires in COVID-19. The repertoire was sequenced with immunoSEQ multiplex PCR; TCRdb's copy has only in-frame clones and lacks some. Altogether 150,000 to 180,000 clones are present, 75% to 90% being singletons, with the ten largest covering roughly 14%. Sequenced material: peripheral blood. The receptors come from a woman in her thirties or forties with acute or convalescent COVID-19. The CDR3 runs from the conserved cysteine through the conserved F or W. A D gene is named only where the DNA matches it firmly.

TRBJ2-1 TRBV23-1 TRBD1 TGCGCCAGCAGTCAATCTCGCCAGGGGGCAATGGAGCCCAGGTGCAATGAGCAGTTCTTC CASSQSRQGAMEPRCNEQFF
TRBJ2-1 TRBV3-1/TRBV3-2 TRBD2 TGTGCCAGCAGCCAAGGGCTAGCGGCTACCTACAATGAGCAGTTCTTC CASSQGLAATYNEQFF
TRBJ1-2 TRBV19 . TGTGTCAGTAGCGCGACAGCTAACTATGGCTACACCTTC CVSSATANYGYTF
TRBJ1-1 TRBV30 TRBD1 TGTGCCTGCGACAGGGGGTGGTCTGAAGCTTTCTTT CACDRGWSEAFF
TRBJ1-2 TRBV30 TRBD1 TGTGCCTTCCCAAGACAGGGGGACTATGGCTACACCTTC CAFPRQGDYGYTF
TRBJ2-1 TRBV30 TRBD2 TGTGCCTGGAGTGGGGTAGCGGGGGGGCGCTCTGAGCAGTTCTTC CAWSGVAGGRSEQFF
TRBJ2-2 TRBV27 . TGTGCCAGCAGTCCCAGACTGGGCACCGGGGAGCTGTTTTTT CASSPRLGTGELFF
TRBJ1-6 TRBV6-5 . TGTGCCAGCAGTTACTTGTCACAGGGTAATTCACCCCTCCACTTT CASSYLSQGNSPLHF
TRBJ1-1 TRBV7-7 . TGTGCTAGCTCTGCGGGCGAGAACACTGAAGCTTTCTTT CASSAGENTEAFF
TRBJ1-2 TRBV12-3/TRBV12-4 . TGTGCCAGCAGTTTATGGGCATTTCGGGGCTACACCTTC CASSLWAFRGYTF
TRBJ1-2 TRBV19 . TGTGCCAGTAGCCGGTCTGGGACTGAAACAGATTCCTACTATGGCTACACCTTC CASSRSGTETDSYYGYTF
TRBJ1-1 TRBV7-3 . TGTGCCAGCAGCCGACACCAAGACGCTGAAGCTTTCTTT CASSRHQDAEAFF